Shown below are 20 T cell receptor beta chains from a single sample sequenced in a study of T-cell reconstitution after alpha-beta-depleted transplantation in children listed by TCRdb under 2016. The treatment or condition label, as the study defines it: allogeneic hematopoietic cell transplantation with graft depleted of TCRalphabeta T cells and CD19 B cells. Libraries were made using PCR. This sample was sequenced with an Illumina HiSeq 2500. TCR library preparation used molecular barcoding, with unique molecular identifiers applied to normalize quantification of the TCRbeta repertoire. Starting from the raw public reads, TCRdb applied fastp trimming at Q25, assembled clones with MiXCR and retained in-frame beta chains. Identical CDR3 proteins give one entry, which carries the most common genes and DNA. This sample gives roughly 280,000 distinct CDR3 sequences in total; roughly 10% of them show up just once. About a quarter of the sample is in the top ten clones.

Sequences were derived from peripheral blood, sampled 180 days after TCRalphabeta/CD19-depleted stem cell transplant. Receptors originate from a male patient between 2 and 15 years old who had a stem cell transplant for chronic granulomatous disease, so the T cells may come from the graft donor.

This clonotype was counted at least ten times. The rearrangement joins TRBV12-3 or TRBV12-4 to TRBJ2-5, with a possible D match to TRBD2 (6 bases). The V end lost 8 bases, the J end lost 7 bases, and 11 bases lay between the germline ends. The CDR3 spans 11 residues. CDR3 nucleotide sequence: TGTGCCAGCCGGGGCGGGGTGACCCAGTACTTC. Translated: CASRGGVTQYF.

This clonotype turned up a few times. The CDR3 loop is CASSLAPSPPQHF. DNA for the CDR3: TGTGCCAGCAGTTTAGCCCCGTCCCCGCCCCAGCATTTT. V gene TRBV12-3 or TRBV12-4 combines with J gene TRBJ1-5, with no clear D. Deletions cut 0 bases from V and 9 bases from J, with 9 bases between. The CDR3 sequence is 13 residues long.

This clonotype appeared many times. This rearrangement joins TRBV7-3 to TRBJ2-6; no firm D call. CDR3 length: 13 residues. Germline CDR1 and CDR2: SGHTA and FQGTGA. The V end was cut by 4 bases, the J end by 3 bases, with 4 bases between. The chain's CDR3 is CASSWGGANVLTF. In DNA form, the CDR3 reads TGTGCCAGCAGCTGGGGTGGGGCCAACGTCCTGACTTTC. Full variable domain (remainder filled in from reference TRBV7-3 and TRBJ2-6): GAGVSQTPSNKVTEKGKYVELRCDPISGHTALYWYRQSLGQGPEFLIYFQGTGAADDSGLPNDRFFAVRPEGSVSTLKIQRTERGDSAVYLCASSWGGANVLTFGAGSRLTVL.

This clonotype was counted many times. The chain is built from TRBV20-1 and TRBJ1-1; 9 bases agree with TRBD1. After removal of 8 bases from V and 6 bases from J, the junction contained 7 bases not matched to a gene. The CDR3 is 12 amino acids. Per germline, CDR1 DFQATT and CDR2 SNEGSKA (reference sequence). As DNA, the CDR3 is TGCAGTAAACAGGGGGCTGGCGCTGAAGCTTTCTTT. It yields the protein CSKQGAGAEAFF.

This clonotype has at least ten counts. V gene TRBV5-5 combines with J gene TRBJ2-1; D remains ambiguous. The CDR3 totals 13 residues. The V gene lost 4 bases and the J gene lost 1 base, with 6 bases spanning the gap. Germline values: CDR1 SGHKS, CDR2 YYEKEE (reference sequence). The CDR3 coding sequence is TGTGCCAGCAGCCTGCCTTCCTACAATGAGCAGTTCTTC. It specifies CASSLPSYNEQFF.

This clonotype was counted between two and nine times. Germline is not matched at one junction end, which may reflect a read error. This sequence joins TRBV4-3 and TRBJ1-2; TRBD1 agrees at 9 bases. The CDR3 covers 13 residues. From germline, CDR1 is LGHNA and CDR2 YSLEER. CDR3 sequence: CASSQAGQGAQCF. In DNA form, the CDR3 reads TGCGCCAGCAGCCAAGCGGGACAGGGCGCCCAGTGCTTC.

The sample holds many counts of this clonotype. V is TRBV28 and J is TRBJ2-2; tentative D call: TRBD1 (6 bases). Trimming removed 5 bases at V and 4 bases at J, with 14 bases between. The germline V gene encodes CDR1 MDHEN and CDR2 SYDVKM. There are 15 residues in the CDR3. The CDR3 protein is CASSQQGPTTGELFF. The CDR3 DNA reads TGTGCCAGCAGTCAACAGGGACCTACCACCGGGGAGCTGTTTTTT.

The sample holds many counts of this clonotype. V usage is TRBV12-3 or TRBV12-4 and J usage is TRBJ2-3, with 13 bases identical to TRBD2. With V trimmed by 4 bases and J by 3 bases, 4 bases remained unmatched. The CDR3 is 16 residues long. The CDR3 spells CASSWTSGSMTDTQYF. CDR3 nucleotide sequence: TGTGCCAGCAGTTGGACTAGCGGGAGCATGACAGATACGCAGTATTTT.

This clonotype was detected many times. V is TRBV29-1 and J is TRBJ2-2; D is perhaps TRBD2 (6 bases). V gave up 4 bases and J gave up 0 bases, with 9 bases separating them. From germline, CDR1 is SQVTM and CDR2 ANQGSEA. This CDR3 has 14 amino acids. The CDR3 bases are TGCAGCGTTGCTCGGGGGACGAACACCGGGGAGCTGTTTTTT. Translating gives CSVARGTNTGELFF.

This clonotype was seen repeatedly, ten times or more. The chain combines TRBV30 with TRBJ1-5, with D possibly TRBD1 on 6 matching bases. Germline V gives CDR1 GTSNPN, CDR2 SVGIG (reference sequence). There are 15 residues in the CDR3. The V and J ends lost 0 bases and 9 bases respectively, with 18 bases between them. The DNA for the CDR3 is TGTGCCTGGAGTGTAGCAGAGGGGGGCTCCTGGCCCCAGCATTTT. This sequence encodes CAWSVAEGGSWPQHF.

As DNA, the CDR3 is TGTGCCAGCTCACCACCGTGGGCTAGCGGCCAAGAGACCCAGTACTTC. The encoded protein is CASSPPWASGQETQYF. The chain employs TRBV18 and TRBJ2-5; 7 nucleotides line up with TRBD2. The CDR3 is made up of 16 amino acids. Germline V gene data show CDR1 as KGHSH and CDR2 as LQKENI. The junction had 5 bases not matched to a gene; V was cut back by 0 bases and J by 1 base.

This clonotype was counted many times. The V gene is TRBV20-1, the J gene TRBJ2-3, with TRBD2 matching over 13 bases. Trimming took 6 bases from V and 3 from J; bases not matched to a gene: 6. Germline CDR1 and CDR2: DFQATT and SNEGSKA (reference sequence). The CDR3 is 15 amino acids. DNA of the CDR3: TGCAGTGCCCCGCCGGGACTAGCGGGAACAGATACGCAGTATTTT. Its translation: CSAPPGLAGTDTQYF.

In the case of this clonotype: The junction and the germline gene differ at one end; a read error may be behind it. V and J are TRBV12-3 or TRBV12-4 and TRBJ2-7; 7 bases align to TRBD2. The CDR3 contains 13 residues. The CDR3 protein is CASRSSGSYEQHF. In DNA, the CDR3 is TGTGCCAGCAGGTCTAGCGGATCCTACGAGCAGCACTTC.

About this clonotype itself: A read error is possible here, since a much larger clone lies one base away. This sequence joins TRBV18 and TRBJ2-2; no definite D call. Germline V gives CDR1 KGHSH, CDR2 LQKENI. This CDR3 region has 16 residues. Trimming took 0 bases from V and 1 from J, leaving 9 bases between them. The CDR3 DNA follows: TGTGCCAGCTCACCACCGAACGGCTTGAACACCGGGGAGCTGTTTTTT. Translating gives CASSPPNGLNTGELFF.

This clonotype was found many times. The rearrangement links TRBV7-8 to TRBJ1-2; D possibly corresponds to TRBD1 (5 bases). Germline lookup yields CDR1 SGHVS and CDR2 FQNEAQ. The germline V and J ends were trimmed by 8 bases and 4 bases, with 14 bases remaining between them. The CDR3 spans 13 residues. The CDR3 nucleotides read TGTGCCAGCGGATCCAGGGTGCTCTATGGCTACACCTTC. Its protein is CASGSRVLYGYTF.

This clonotype was found many times. V usage is TRBV15 and J usage is TRBJ2-7, with D perhaps being TRBD1 or TRBD2 (5 bases each). Germline V gene sequence: CDR1 LNHNV, CDR2 YYDKDF (reference sequence). The CDR3 spans 16 residues. V lost 5 bases, J lost 2 bases, and 19 bases lay in between. The CDR3 nucleotides read TGTGCCACCAGCTCGGGCACCATGAGGGACCCCTACGAGCAGTACTTC. It encodes CATSSGTMRDPYEQYF.

This clonotype was seen at least ten times. V gene TRBV20-1 combines with J gene TRBJ2-7; tentatively, D is TRBD2 (5 bases). Germline V gene sequence: CDR1 DFQATT, CDR2 SNEGSKA (reference sequence). The CDR3 covers 12 residues. Trimming left V 3 bases short and J 4 bases short, with 10 bases between. The CDR3 region is CSASDLAYEQYF. In DNA form, the CDR3 reads TGCAGTGCTAGTGACCTAGCTTACGAGCAGTACTTC.

This clonotype was recorded at least ten times. This chain uses TRBV28 with TRBJ1-1, with 7 bases identical to TRBD1. This CDR3 has 16 amino acids. The germline V gene encodes CDR1 MDHEN and CDR2 SYDVKM. V lost 7 bases, J lost 0 bases, and 11 bases stayed unmatched. CDR3 residues: CASTIRWGQLNTEAFF. The CDR3 DNA reads as TGTGCCAGCACCATAAGGTGGGGACAGCTGAACACTGAAGCTTTCTTT.

This clonotype was seen at least ten times. The J gene is TRBJ1-3, the V gene TRBV7-9; D remains unclear. There are 15 residues in the CDR3. The germline gives CDR1 SEHNR, CDR2 FQNEAQ (reference sequence). Trimming left V 3 bases short and J 2 bases short, with 11 bases between. CDR3 in amino acids: CASSLSEATGNTIYF. In DNA form, the CDR3 reads TGTGCCAGCAGCTTGTCGGAGGCTACTGGAAACACCATATATTTT.

In regard to this clonotype: This may be a read error: a much more frequent sequence differs by one nucleotide. This rearrangement joins TRBV29-1 to TRBJ2-3; 8 nucleotides align to TRBD2. The CDR3 spans 15 residues. Germline V gene lookup returns CDR1 SQVTM and CDR2 ANQGSEA. CDR3 sequence (DNA): TGCAGCGTTGATGGGTTAGCGGGGTCCACAGATACGCATTATTTT. It specifies CSVDGLAGSTDTHYF.